This T cell receptor beta chain was profiled in a study of T cell repertoires in cytomegalovirus infection. In the study overall: Both CMV infection and a matching HLA type were indicated by public TCR beta signatures.

Regarding the study as a whole: CMV-specific TCR beta clonotypes restricted by HLA-C dominated the ex vivo response.

There are a few counts of this clonotype. No antigen is known for it. TCRdb used MiXCR to reprocess the reads, holding one entry per CDR3 protein. The table shows 150,000 to 190,000 distinct CDR3 sequences, with around 22% occurring only once. Germline CDR1 reads SGDLS; CDR2 reads YYNGEE. The CDR3 totals 15 residues. The J segment lost 4 bases and the V segment lost 4 bases, leaving 6 bases of the junction unmatched. The chain carries TRBV9 and TRBJ2-3, with TRBD2 matching 10 bases. The receptor was isolated from a human donor in good health (CMV status not recorded). Some clones in this sample may be carry-over from other donors' samples. Sequencing input: PBMCs. The CDR3 DNA reads TGTGCCAGCAGCAAGTCTAGCGGGAGTGCAGATACGCAGTATTTT. This gives the protein CASSKSSGSADTQYF.